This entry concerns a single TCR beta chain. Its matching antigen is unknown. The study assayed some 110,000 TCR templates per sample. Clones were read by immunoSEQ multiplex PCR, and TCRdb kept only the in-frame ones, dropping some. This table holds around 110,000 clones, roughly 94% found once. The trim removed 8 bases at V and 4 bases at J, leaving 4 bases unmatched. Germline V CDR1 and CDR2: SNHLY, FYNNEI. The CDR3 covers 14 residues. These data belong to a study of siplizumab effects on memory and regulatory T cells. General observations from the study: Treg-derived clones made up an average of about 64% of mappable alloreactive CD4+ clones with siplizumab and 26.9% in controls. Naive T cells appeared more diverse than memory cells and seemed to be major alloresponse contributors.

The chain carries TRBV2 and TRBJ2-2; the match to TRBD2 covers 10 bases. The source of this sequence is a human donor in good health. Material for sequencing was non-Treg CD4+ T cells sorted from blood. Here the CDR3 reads CASYQREGTGELFF. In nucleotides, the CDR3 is TGTGCCAGCTACCAGCGGGAGGGCACCGGGGAGCTGTTTTTT.